Given below is one T cell receptor beta chain in context. Deletions cut 5 bases from V and 11 bases from J, with 15 bases between. Germline V gene sequence: CDR1 SGHNT, CDR2 YENEEA. There are 12 residues in the CDR3. This sample was taken from a study of blood T cell repertoires in COVID-19. Some clones are missing from TCRdb's copy, which holds only in-frame ones; the method was immunoSEQ multiplex PCR. Here the sample spans about 190,000 clones, roughly four fifths being singletons. The specimen sequenced was peripheral blood. This chain connects TRBV11-3 to TRBJ1-1; perhaps TRBD1 as D (6 bases). This TCR was recovered from a woman aged 40 to 50 with acute or convalescent COVID-19. In DNA form, the CDR3 reads TGTGCCAGCAGCCTGAGGGGGGGGCAGGCTTTCTTT. Protein: CASSLRGGQAFF.